This T cell receptor beta chain came from a study of CD8 T cells in ankylosing spondylitis. The study, taken as a whole, reports: Disease-linked clones were found to be CD8+ and relatively rare in peripheral blood. Reportedly, matched ankylosing spondylitis synovial fluid was significantly enriched for disease-linked clones. Made up of 7 to 9 highly homologous variants, a TCR beta motif appeared characteristic of ankylosing spondylitis blood.

A single record per CDR3 protein comes from TCRdb applying MiXCR to the 5' RACE reads. The table has about 390,000 distinct CDR3 sequences, approximately 20% seen once; the top ten hold about 16%. With respect to this clonotype: What it binds is not known.

Trimming shortened V by 3 bases and J by 0 bases, and 3 bases separated the two germline ends. There are 13 residues in the CDR3. Germline V gives CDR1 DFQATT, CDR2 SNEGSKA (reference sequence). Sequenced material: blood, either unsorted or a sorted T cell fraction (not recorded which). The chain is built from TRBV20-1 and TRBJ2-6; D remains ambiguous. This sequence was found in a male donor with ankylosing spondylitis. The CDR3 coding sequence is TGCAGTGCTAGCACCTCTGGGGCCAACGTCCTGACTTTC. It is translated as CSASTSGANVLTF.